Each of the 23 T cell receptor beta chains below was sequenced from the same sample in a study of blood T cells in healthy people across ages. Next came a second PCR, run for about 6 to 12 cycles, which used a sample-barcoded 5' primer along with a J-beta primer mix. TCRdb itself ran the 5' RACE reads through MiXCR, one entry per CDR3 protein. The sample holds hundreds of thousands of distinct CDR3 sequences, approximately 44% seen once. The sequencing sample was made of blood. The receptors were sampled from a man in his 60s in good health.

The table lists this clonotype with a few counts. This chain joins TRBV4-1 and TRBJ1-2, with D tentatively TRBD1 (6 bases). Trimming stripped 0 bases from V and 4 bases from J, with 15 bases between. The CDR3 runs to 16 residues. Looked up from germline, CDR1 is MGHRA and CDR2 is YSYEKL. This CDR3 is CASSQELGTLLYGYTF. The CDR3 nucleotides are TGCGCCAGCAGCCAAGAATTGGGGACACTACTCTATGGCTACACCTTC.

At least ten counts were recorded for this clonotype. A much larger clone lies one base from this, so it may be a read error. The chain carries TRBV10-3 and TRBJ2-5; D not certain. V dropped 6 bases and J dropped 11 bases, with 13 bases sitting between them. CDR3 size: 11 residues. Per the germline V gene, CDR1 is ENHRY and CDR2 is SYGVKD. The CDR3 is CAISKKNEQYF. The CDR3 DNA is TGTGCCATCAGCAAAAAGAATGAGCAGTACTTC.

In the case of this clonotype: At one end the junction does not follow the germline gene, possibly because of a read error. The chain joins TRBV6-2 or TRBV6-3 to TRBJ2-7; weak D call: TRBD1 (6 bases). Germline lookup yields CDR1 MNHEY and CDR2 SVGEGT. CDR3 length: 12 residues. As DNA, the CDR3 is TGTGTCAGCAGTCCAGGGGCCTACGAGCAGTACTTC. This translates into CVSSPGAYEQYF.

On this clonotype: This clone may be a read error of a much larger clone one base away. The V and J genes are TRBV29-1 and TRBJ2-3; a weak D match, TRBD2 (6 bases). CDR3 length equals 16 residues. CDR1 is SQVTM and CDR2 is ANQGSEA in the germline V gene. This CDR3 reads CGVLGGPAASTDTQYF. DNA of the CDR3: TGCGGCGTCCTGGGGGGTCCAGCGGCTAGCACAGATACGCAGTATTTT.

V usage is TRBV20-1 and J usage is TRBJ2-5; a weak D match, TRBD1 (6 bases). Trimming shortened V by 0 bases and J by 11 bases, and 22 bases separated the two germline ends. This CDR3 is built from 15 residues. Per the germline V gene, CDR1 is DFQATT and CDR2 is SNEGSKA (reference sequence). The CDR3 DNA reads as TGCAGTGCTAGAGATTTAACAGGCCAGGGGAATGAGCAGTACTTC. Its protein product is CSARDLTGQGNEQYF.

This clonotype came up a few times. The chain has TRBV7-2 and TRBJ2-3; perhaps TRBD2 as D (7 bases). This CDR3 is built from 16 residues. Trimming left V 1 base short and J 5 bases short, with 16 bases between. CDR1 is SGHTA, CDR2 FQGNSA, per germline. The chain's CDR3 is CASSLVVVGGLDTQYF. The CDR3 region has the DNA TGTGCCAGCAGCTTAGTAGTGGTGGGGGGGCTAGATACGCAGTATTTT.

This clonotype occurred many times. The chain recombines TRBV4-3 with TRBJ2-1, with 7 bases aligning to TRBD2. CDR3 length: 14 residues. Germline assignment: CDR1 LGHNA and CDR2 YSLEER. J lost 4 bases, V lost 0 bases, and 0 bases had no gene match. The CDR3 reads CASSQEREYNEQFF. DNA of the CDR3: TGCGCCAGCAGCCAAGAGCGGGAGTACAATGAGCAGTTCTTC.

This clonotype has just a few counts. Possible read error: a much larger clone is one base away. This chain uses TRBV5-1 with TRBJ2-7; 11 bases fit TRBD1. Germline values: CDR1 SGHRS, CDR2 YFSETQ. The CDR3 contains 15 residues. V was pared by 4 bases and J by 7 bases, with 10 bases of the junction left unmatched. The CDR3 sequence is CASSRTGGAGYEQYF. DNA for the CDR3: TGCGCCAGCAGCCGGACAGGGGGCGCGGGATATGAGCAGTACTTC.

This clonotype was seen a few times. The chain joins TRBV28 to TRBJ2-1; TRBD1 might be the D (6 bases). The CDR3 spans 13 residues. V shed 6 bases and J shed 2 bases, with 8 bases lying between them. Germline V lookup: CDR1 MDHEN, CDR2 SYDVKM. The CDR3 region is CASRRGTYNEQFF. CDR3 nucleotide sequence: TGTGCCAGCAGAAGGGGGACCTACAATGAGCAGTTCTTC.

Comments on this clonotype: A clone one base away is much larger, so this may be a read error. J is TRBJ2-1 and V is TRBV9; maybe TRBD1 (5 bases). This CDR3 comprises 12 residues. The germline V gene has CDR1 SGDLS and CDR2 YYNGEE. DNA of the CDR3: TGTGCCGGCAGCCCAGGGTTCAATGAGCAGTTCTTC. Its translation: CAGSPGFNEQFF. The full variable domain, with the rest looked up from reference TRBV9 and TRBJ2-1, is DSGVTQTPKHLITATGQRVTLRCSPRSGDLSVYWYQQSLDQGLQFLIQYYNGEERAKGNILERFSAQQFPDLHSELNLSSLELGDSALYFCAGSPGFNEQFFGPGTRLTVL.

The CDR3, as DNA: TGTGCCAGCAGCCTCGACCGGGTCAGAGAAGCTTTCTTT. This sequence encodes CASSLDRVREAFF. The chain joins TRBV7-9 to TRBJ1-1; D remains unclear. Between the trimmed V and J ends, which lost 5 bases and 8 bases, there was a span of 15 bases. Germline assignment: CDR1 SEHNR and CDR2 FQNEAQ (reference sequence). The CDR3 length is 13 residues.

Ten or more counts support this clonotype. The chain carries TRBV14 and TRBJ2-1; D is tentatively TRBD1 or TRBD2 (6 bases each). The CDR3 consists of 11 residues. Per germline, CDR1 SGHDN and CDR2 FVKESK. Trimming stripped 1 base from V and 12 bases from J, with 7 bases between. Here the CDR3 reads CASSQGGAQFF. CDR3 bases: TGTGCCAGCAGCCAAGGGGGGGCGCAGTTCTTC.

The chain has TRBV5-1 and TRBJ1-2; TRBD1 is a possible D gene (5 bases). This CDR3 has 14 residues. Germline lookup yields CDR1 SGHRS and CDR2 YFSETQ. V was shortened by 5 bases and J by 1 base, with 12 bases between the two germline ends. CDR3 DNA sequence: TGCGCCAGCAGGCAGGGAGGGAGTAACTATGGCTACACCTTC. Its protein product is CASRQGGSNYGYTF.

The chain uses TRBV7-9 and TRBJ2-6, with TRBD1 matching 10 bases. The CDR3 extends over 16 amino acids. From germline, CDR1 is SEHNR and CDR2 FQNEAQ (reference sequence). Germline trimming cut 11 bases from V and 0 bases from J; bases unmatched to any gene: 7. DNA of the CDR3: TGTGCCGACGCGGGACAGGGGCCCTCTGGGGCCAACGTCCTGACTTTC. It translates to CADAGQGPSGANVLTF.

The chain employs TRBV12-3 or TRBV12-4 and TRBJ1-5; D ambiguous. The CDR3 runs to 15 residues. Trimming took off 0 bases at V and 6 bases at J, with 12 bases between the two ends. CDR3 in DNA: TGTGCCAGCAGTTTAGCGGCCCGGGGAGCTCAGCCCCAGCATTTT. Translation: CASSLAARGAQPQHF.

The CDR3 bases are TGCAGTGCAACCAGGGGGAATGAGCAGTACTTC. It specifies CSATRGNEQYF. This chain links TRBV20-1 with TRBJ2-5; 7 positions match TRBD1. The length of the CDR3 is 11 residues. Germline V lookup: CDR1 DFQATT, CDR2 SNEGSKA (reference sequence). The V gene end was trimmed by 6 bases and the J gene end by 11 bases; junction bases not matched to a gene: 9.

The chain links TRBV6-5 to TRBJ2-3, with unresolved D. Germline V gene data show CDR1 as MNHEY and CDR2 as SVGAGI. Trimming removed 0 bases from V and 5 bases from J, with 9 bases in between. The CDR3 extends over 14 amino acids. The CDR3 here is CASSYSETGDTQYF. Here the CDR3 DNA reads TGTGCCAGCAGTTACTCGGAGACGGGAGATACGCAGTATTTT.

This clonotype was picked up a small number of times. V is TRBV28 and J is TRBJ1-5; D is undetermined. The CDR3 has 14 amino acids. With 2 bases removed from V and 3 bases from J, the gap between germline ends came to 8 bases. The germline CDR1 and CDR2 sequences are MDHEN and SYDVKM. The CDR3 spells CASSLGLPNQPQHF. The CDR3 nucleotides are TGTGCCAGCAGTTTAGGTCTGCCCAATCAGCCCCAGCATTTT.

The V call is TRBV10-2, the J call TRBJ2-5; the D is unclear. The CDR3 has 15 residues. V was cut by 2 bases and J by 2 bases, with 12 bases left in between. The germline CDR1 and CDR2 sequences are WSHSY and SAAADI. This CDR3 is CASSEDRLTQETQYF. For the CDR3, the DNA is TGCGCCAGCAGTGAGGATAGGCTAACTCAAGAGACCCAGTACTTC.

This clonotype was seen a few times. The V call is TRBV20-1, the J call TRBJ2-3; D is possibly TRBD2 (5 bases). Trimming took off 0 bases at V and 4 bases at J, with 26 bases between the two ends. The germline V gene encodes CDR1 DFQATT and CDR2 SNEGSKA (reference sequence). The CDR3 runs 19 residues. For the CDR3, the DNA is TGCAGTGCTAGAGATCAAGCTCCATTTCTCAGAGGGTCCGCAGATACGCAGTATTTT. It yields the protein CSARDQAPFLRGSADTQYF.

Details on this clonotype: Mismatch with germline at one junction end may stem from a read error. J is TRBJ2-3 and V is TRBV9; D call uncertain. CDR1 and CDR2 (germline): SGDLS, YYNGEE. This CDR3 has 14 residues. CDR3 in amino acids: CASSVESRLNTQYF. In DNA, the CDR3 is TGTGCCAGCAGTGTAGAGTCCCGTCTAAATACGCAGTATTTT. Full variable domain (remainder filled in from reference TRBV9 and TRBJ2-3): DSGVTQTPKHLITATGQRVTLRCSPRSGDLSVYWYQQSLDQGLQFLIQYYNGEERAKGNILERFSAQQFPDLHSELNLSSLELGDSALYFCASSVESRLNTQYFGPGTRLTVL.

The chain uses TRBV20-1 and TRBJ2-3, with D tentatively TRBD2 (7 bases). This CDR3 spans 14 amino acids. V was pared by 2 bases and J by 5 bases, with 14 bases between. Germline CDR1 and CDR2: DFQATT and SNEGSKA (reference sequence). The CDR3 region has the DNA TGCAGTGCTAGACGAGGGGGGGCCGTAGATACGCAGTATTTT. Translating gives CSARRGGAVDTQYF.

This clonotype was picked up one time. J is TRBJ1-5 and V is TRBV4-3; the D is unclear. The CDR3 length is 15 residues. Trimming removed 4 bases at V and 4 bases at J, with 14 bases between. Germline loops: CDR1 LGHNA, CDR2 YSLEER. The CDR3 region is CASSLTLIQNQPQHF. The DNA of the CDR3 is TGCGCCAGCAGCCTGACATTAATCCAAAATCAGCCCCAGCATTTT.